The TCR beta chain under discussion was sequenced for a study of blood T cell repertoires in COVID-19. The overall study: COVID-19 samples, acute and convalescent, were from the United States, Italy and Spain.

Method: immunoSEQ multiplex PCR; TCRdb's copy keeps in-frame clones and lacks some. The table lists 20,000 to 25,000 clones, approximately 91% of them singletons. Germline CDR1 and CDR2: MGHRA and YSYEKL. This CDR3 comprises 17 residues. V lost 1 base, J lost 3 bases, and 5 bases stayed unmatched. The rearrangement uses TRBV4-1 and TRBJ2-1; TRBD1 matches at 11 bases. Sequences were obtained from peripheral blood. The receptor comes from a human donor in a cohort sampled during active COVID-19. The donor label of this sample is uncertain. CDR3 in DNA: TGCGCCAGCAGCCAAGGCCCGGGACAGGGGGACTACAATGAGCAGTTCTTC. Protein sequence: CASSQGPGQGDYNEQFF.